The rows below give T cell receptor beta chains drawn from one sample of a study of CD8+CD57+ T cells in acquired aplastic anemia. TCRdb called the reads again in MiXCR, with one record for every CDR3 protein. The sample includes more than 150,000 distinct CDR3 sequences, 40% to 50% of them seen just once. Sequences were obtained from sorted CD4+, CD8+, or CD8+CD57+ T cells (not recorded which) from PBMCs. All receptors derive from a human donor in good health. Each CDR3 is given with its conserved first and last residue. The D gene is left open where the match is weak. The listing skips clone size in some rows; elsewhere it reads once, few, many or a size class.

>NA|TRBJ2-3|NA|TRBV10-2
CASSESSYRADTQYF
TGCGCCAGCAGTGAGTCAAGCTATCGTGCCGATACGCAGTATTTT
>NA|TRBJ1-2|many|TRBV6-1
CASSKGATNYGYTF
TGTGCCAGCAGCAAAGGGGCCACTAACTATGGCTACACCTTC
>NA|TRBJ2-5|many|TRBV20-1
CSARRQQETQYF
TGCAGTGCTAGACGACAGCAAGAGACCCAGTACTTC
>NA|TRBJ2-7|NA|TRBV2
CASSRLLQEQYF
TGTGCCAGCAGCCGACTTCTGCAAGAGCAGTACTTC
>TRBD2|TRBJ2-6|many|TRBV4-1
CASSQLAVPSGANVLTF
TGCGCCAGCAGCCAACTAGCGGTACCTTCTGGGGCCAACGTCCTGACTTTC
>NA|TRBJ2-7|NA|TRBV7-9
CASSEPGASYEQYF
TGTGCCAGCAGCGAACCGGGAGCCTCCTACGAGCAGTACTTC
>TRBD1|TRBJ1-2|NA|TRBV11-1
CASSPGTGGADGYTF
TGTGCCAGCAGCCCTGGGACAGGGGGCGCGGATGGCTACACCTTC
>NA|TRBJ2-3|many|TRBV4-2
CASSQEPNTDTQYF
TGTGCCAGCAGCCAAGAACCCAACACAGATACGCAGTATTTT
>NA|TRBJ1-2|many|TRBV9
CASSPPDRYYGYTF
TGTGCCAGCAGCCCCCCCGACAGGTACTATGGCTACACCTTC
>TRBD2|TRBJ2-5|many|TRBV12-3/TRBV12-4
CASSLSPGLAGGHQETQYF
TGTGCCAGCAGTCTTTCCCCGGGACTAGCGGGAGGGCATCAAGAGACCCAGTACTTC
>NA|TRBJ2-7|once|TRBV5-1
CASRGTYEQYF
TGCGCCAGCCGGGGGACCTACGAGCAGTACTTC
>TRBD1|TRBJ2-5|many|TRBV24-1
CATSANRGLYQETQYF
TGTGCCACCAGTGCCAACAGGGGGCTTTACCAAGAGACCCAGTACTTC
>NA|TRBJ2-5|NA|TRBV7-9
CASSWSVQETQYF
TGTGCCAGCAGCTGGTCAGTCCAAGAGACCCAGTACTTC
>TRBD2|TRBJ2-1|few|TRBV6-1
CASSRGLAGSYNEQFF
TGTGCCAGCAGTAGGGGACTAGCGGGGTCCTACAATGAGCAGTTCTTC
>NA|TRBJ2-3|many|TRBV11-2
CASSLDFLASRSSTDTQYF
TGTGCCAGCAGCTTAGATTTCCTGGCTAGCAGATCTAGCACAGATACGCAGTATTTT
>NA|TRBJ2-6|NA|TRBV20-1
CSADGAPPSGANVLTF
TGCAGTGCTGACGGGGCGCCGCCCTCTGGGGCCAACGTCCTGACTTTC
>NA|TRBJ2-5|many|TRBV29-1
CSVEPTIDAQYF
TGCAGCGTTGAACCCACCATTGACGCCCAGTACTTC
>TRBD2|TRBJ2-1|many|TRBV9
CASSAHSGTNNEQFF
TGTGCCAGCAGCGCACATTCCGGGACTAACAATGAGCAGTTCTTC
>NA|TRBJ1-4|many|TRBV11-2
CASSLEMWGTDGEKLFF
TGTGCCAGCAGCTTAGAAATGTGGGGGACCGACGGTGAAAAACTGTTTTTT
>NA|TRBJ1-1|NA|TRBV20-1
CSARPQLGVSTEAFF
TGCAGTGCTAGACCACAACTGGGGGTTTCGACTGAAGCTTTCTTT
>NA|TRBJ2-5|many|TRBV20-1
CSARGPTYQETQYF
TGCAGTGCTAGAGGGCCGACGTACCAAGAGACCCAGTACTTC
>NA|TRBJ2-5|many|TRBV11-3
CASSLVEREETQYF
TGTGCCAGCAGCTTAGTCGAGCGGGAAGAGACCCAGTACTTC
>TRBD2|TRBJ2-3|NA|TRBV15
CATSRQLAGGTDTQYF
TGTGCCACCAGCAGACAACTAGCGGGAGGCACAGATACGCAGTATTTT
>NA|TRBJ1-6|NA|TRBV19
CASSLGGPGLHSPLHF
TGTGCCAGCAGCTTAGGGGGGCCAGGGCTACATTCACCCCTCCACTTT
>NA|TRBJ2-3|few|TRBV10-3
CAISEGQANTQYF
TGTGCCATCAGTGAAGGGCAAGCTAATACGCAGTATTTT
>NA|TRBJ2-3|NA|TRBV20-1
CSAPRQSLTTDTQYF
TGCAGTGCGCCTAGACAGTCCCTCACCACAGATACGCAGTATTTT
>TRBD2|TRBJ2-7|NA|TRBV2
CASKGSTGLAGGQYF
TGTGCCAGCAAAGGTTCCACGGGACTAGCGGGGGGGCAGTACTTC
>NA|TRBJ2-7|many|TRBV20-1
CSASARQGGGQYF
TGCAGTGCTAGTGCTCGCCAGGGGGGAGGGCAGTACTTC
>NA|TRBJ2-5|few|TRBV10-3
CATTDRTQETQYF
TGTGCCACTACGGATAGGACCCAAGAGACCCAGTACTTC
>TRBD2|TRBJ2-1|many|TRBV9
CASSARGWTSGRSSYNEQFF
TGTGCCAGCAGCGCGAGGGGTTGGACTAGCGGAAGGAGCTCCTACAATGAGCAGTTCTTC
>NA|TRBJ1-4|many|TRBV10-1
CASCHRVEKLFF
TGCGCCAGCTGCCACAGGGTTGAAAAACTGTTTTTT
>NA|TRBJ2-6|NA|TRBV19
CASSMGKAGGNVLTF
TGTGCCAGTAGTATGGGAAAGGCAGGAGGCAACGTCCTGACTTTC
>TRBD2|TRBJ2-1|NA|TRBV3-1
CASSQDQLGGRGNEQFF
TGTGCCAGCAGCCAAGATCAATTGGGAGGGCGTGGGAATGAGCAGTTCTTC
>NA|TRBJ2-1|few|TRBV29-1
CSVEDRTEKGSWYNEQFF
TGCAGCGTTGAAGATCGAACCGAGAAGGGTAGTTGGTACAATGAGCAGTTCTTC
>NA|TRBJ1-1|many|TRBV7-3
CASSLYKNTEAFF
TGTGCCAGCAGCTTGTACAAGAACACTGAAGCTTTCTTT
>NA|TRBJ2-5|NA|TRBV7-9
CASSSHGLSGETQYF
TGTGCCAGCAGCTCGCATGGGTTATCGGGAGAGACCCAGTACTTC
>TRBD1|TRBJ1-1|few|TRBV2
CAISHRGMSTEAFF
TGTGCCATCAGTCACAGGGGGATGAGCACTGAAGCTTTCTTT
>NA|TRBJ1-6|many|TRBV19
CASSISGTIYNSPLHF
TGTGCCAGTAGTATATCAGGGACGATTTATAATTCACCCCTCCACTTT
>NA|TRBJ2-1|many|TRBV5-1
CASSLGGEWSGEQFF
TGCGCCAGCAGCTTGGGCGGCGAGTGGTCGGGAGAGCAGTTCTTC
>TRBD2|TRBJ2-7|many|TRBV6-1
CASRIPGLASYEQYF
TGTGCCAGCAGGATCCCGGGACTAGCATCCTACGAGCAGTACTTC
>NA|TRBJ2-7|NA|TRBV7-8
CASSLVPVSSYEQYF
TGTGCCAGCAGCTTAGTCCCCGTCAGCTCCTACGAGCAGTACTTC
>NA|TRBJ1-1|many|TRBV6-1
CASSESGTEAFF
TGTGCCAGCAGTGAGTCAGGGACTGAAGCTTTCTTT
>NA|TRBJ2-3|NA|TRBV15
CATSGPGLPDTQYF
TGTGCCACCAGTGGCCCGGGACTTCCAGATACGCAGTATTTT
>TRBD2|TRBJ2-5|NA|TRBV9
CASSVVSSGGIETQYF
TGTGCCAGCAGCGTAGTTTCCTCGGGAGGGATAGAGACCCAGTACTTC
>NA|TRBJ1-2|many|TRBV14
CASSQELAWGGYTF
TGTGCCAGCAGCCAAGAACTGGCATGGGGTGGCTACACCTTC
>NA|TRBJ2-3|NA|TRBV5-4
CASSPDSPQDTQYF
TGTGCCAGCAGCCCAGACAGTCCCCAAGATACGCAGTATTTT
>NA|TRBJ2-3|NA|TRBV7-8
CASSSGGTQYF
TGTGCCAGCAGCTCAGGGGGGACGCAGTATTTT
>NA|TRBJ1-1|few|TRBV29-1
CSVVEVGTEAFF
TGCAGCGTTGTGGAAGTGGGCACTGAAGCTTTCTTT
>NA|TRBJ2-1|many|TRBV14
CASSQVLLALLYNEQFF
TGTGCCAGCAGCCAAGTATTGTTAGCACTCCTTTACAATGAGCAGTTCTTC
>NA|TRBJ2-7|many|TRBV30
CAWSGGRPIYEQYF
TGTGCCTGGAGTGGGGGCCGGCCCATTTACGAGCAGTACTTC
>NA|TRBJ1-1|NA|TRBV7-9
CASSLRWTEAFF
TGTGCCAGCAGCTTGAGGTGGACTGAAGCTTTCTTT
>TRBD2|TRBJ2-3|few|TRBV12-3/TRBV12-4
CASSLLTSGASTDTQYF
TGTGCCAGCAGTTTGCTTACTAGCGGGGCTAGCACAGATACGCAGTATTTT
>TRBD2|TRBJ2-3|NA|TRBV11-1
CASSLATSGRIVGTDTQYF
TGTGCCAGCAGCTTAGCAACCAGCGGGAGGATAGTTGGCACAGATACGCAGTATTTT
>TRBD1|TRBJ2-2|NA|TRBV2
CASAQGDRNTGELFF
TGTGCCAGCGCTCAGGGGGACAGGAACACCGGGGAGCTGTTTTTT
>NA|TRBJ1-5|NA|TRBV28
CASSFLGGNQPQHF
TGTGCCAGCAGTTTTTTAGGGGGTAATCAGCCCCAGCATTTT
>NA|TRBJ1-4|NA|TRBV4-3
CASSQRQANEKLFF
TGCGCCAGCAGCCAACGACAGGCTAATGAAAAACTGTTTTTT
>NA|TRBJ1-6|many|TRBV6-1
CASSEVLTGEHTTNSPLHF
TGTGCCAGCAGTGAAGTTCTTACGGGGGAACATACAACCAATTCACCCCTCCACTTT
>NA|TRBJ2-7|NA|TRBV11-2
CASSLMGRQGLYEQYF
TGTGCCAGCAGCTTAATGGGCCGACAGGGACTCTACGAGCAGTACTTC
>TRBD2|TRBJ2-1|NA|TRBV11-2
CASSPGLAGGQNEQFF
TGTGCCAGCAGCCCGGGACTAGCGGGGGGGCAGAATGAGCAGTTCTTC